This TCR beta chain was identified during a study of Graves' ophthalmopathy and Graves' hyperthyroidism. From RNA, the CDR3 regions of TCR beta chains were amplified and sequenced. The library came from an HTBI-primed first-round RT-PCR and a second-round multiplex PCR. MiXCR, run by TCRdb on the multiplex PCR reads, gives a single entry per CDR3 protein. Of about 400,000 distinct CDR3 sequences in the sample, around 17% were seen once. V trimming: 4 bases; J trimming: 5 bases; junction bases outside the gene matches: 4. The CDR3 runs 13 residues. Disease in donors with ophthalmopathy had moderate-to-severe activity, CAS ≥3, NOSPECS ≥4 and under 3 months' duration.

This chain connects TRBV12-3 or TRBV12-4 to TRBJ1-1; 7 nucleotides agree with TRBD1. The source is a woman aged 18-30 years with Graves' ophthalmopathy. The sample taken for sequencing was peripheral blood. This CDR3 is CASSSGGWTEAFF. The CDR3 DNA is TGTGCCAGCAGTTCAGGGGGGTGGACTGAAGCTTTCTTT.